This entry lists 21 T cell receptor beta chains sequenced from one sample in a study of cytotoxic CD8 clonotypes in ibrutinib-treated CLL. TCRdb's copy holds only in-frame clones and misses some; the assay was immunoSEQ multiplex PCR. Found here are more than 200,000 clones, 60% to 80% of them singletons; the top ten hold 5.9%. The specimen was PBMCs, collected after 12 months of ibrutinib treatment. The origin of the receptors is a human donor with chronic lymphocytic leukemia.

The chain combines TRBV27 with TRBJ2-3, with 8 bases lining up with TRBD1. Germline CDR1 is MNHEY and CDR2 is SMNVEV (reference sequence). The CDR3 sequence is 14 residues long. V dropped 6 bases and J dropped 3; count of bases not matched to a gene: 5. DNA for the CDR3: TGTGCCAGCAGCCCCGACAGGGGTACAGATACGCAGTATTTT. It translates to CASSPDRGTDTQYF.

The CDR3 sequence is CASSEEAGSTDTQYF. The CDR3 DNA sequence: TGTGCCAGCAGTGAAGAGGCGGGGAGCACAGATACGCAGTATTTT. The V gene is TRBV2, the J gene TRBJ2-3; tentatively, D is TRBD2 (6 bases). V lost 1 base to trimming and J lost 0 bases, with 8 bases between them. The CDR3 totals 15 residues. From germline, CDR1 is SNHLY and CDR2 FYNNEI.

CDR3 loop: CAWGWGQETQYF. The CDR3, as DNA: TGTGCCTGGGGCTGGGGCCAAGAGACCCAGTACTTC. This chain connects TRBV30 to TRBJ2-5; D remains unclear. This CDR3 is built from 12 residues. Germline V gives CDR1 GTSNPN, CDR2 SVGIG (reference sequence). The V and J ends lost 5 bases and 1 base respectively, with 8 bases between them.

This chain links TRBV7-2 with TRBJ2-7, with D uncertain. In germline, CDR1 is SGHTA, CDR2 FQGNSA. The length of the CDR3 is 15 residues. The V and J ends lost 5 bases and 2 bases respectively, with 16 bases between them. The CDR3 nucleotides are TGTGCCAGCAGCGGGCAGACTGGGGTGGCCTACGAGCAGTACTTC. Translated, it gives CASSGQTGVAYEQYF.

The chain uses TRBV6-6 and TRBJ2-1; 14 nucleotides agree with TRBD2. V gave up 4 bases and J gave up 8 bases; unmatched junction bases: 7. The CDR3 runs to 16 residues. The germline V gene encodes CDR1 MNHNY and CDR2 SVGAGI (reference sequence). Here the CDR3 reads CASSSRTSGRSDEQFF. The CDR3 DNA is TGTGCCAGCAGTTCCAGGACTAGCGGGAGGTCCGATGAGCAGTTCTTC.

The gene calls are TRBV11-1 and TRBJ1-1; 7 bases are a match to TRBD1. The CDR3 totals 15 residues. Germline loops: CDR1 SGHAT, CDR2 FQDESV (reference sequence). V gave up 4 bases and J gave up 6 bases; unmatched junction bases: 11. Here the CDR3 reads CASSYGYRGWPEAFF. Here the CDR3 DNA reads TGTGCCAGCAGCTACGGCTACAGGGGTTGGCCTGAAGCTTTCTTT.

The chain carries TRBV18 and TRBJ1-5, with a possible D match to TRBD1 (6 bases). V was trimmed by 3 bases and J by 0 bases, leaving 15 bases between them. CDR1 KGHSH and CDR2 LQKENI come from the germline V gene. The CDR3 runs 17 residues. Written as DNA, the CDR3 is TGTGCCAGCTCACCGAGGGCTCCAGGGGCTAGCAATCAGCCCCAGCATTTT. Translating gives CASSPRAPGASNQPQHF.

The gene calls are TRBV28 and TRBJ1-1; no clear D gene. The CDR3 runs to 10 residues. V was shortened by 3 bases and J by 9 bases, with 5 bases between the two germline ends. CDR1 and CDR2 from the germline V gene are MDHEN and SYDVKM. The CDR3 nucleotides read TGTGCCAGCAGTTTCGGGAAAGCTTTCTTT. Its translation: CASSFGKAFF.

This rearrangement joins TRBV7-2 to TRBJ1-1, with D possibly being TRBD1 (6 bases). CDR3 length equals 16 residues. V gave up 5 bases and J gave up 0 bases, with 16 bases separating them. CDR1 is SGHTA and CDR2 is FQGNSA in the germline V gene. The CDR3 reads CASSLIPDRMNTEAFF. CDR3 in DNA: TGTGCCAGCAGCCTAATCCCGGACAGAATGAACACTGAAGCTTTCTTT. Full variable domain (outside the CDR3, taken from reference TRBV7-2 and TRBJ1-1): GAGVSQSPSNKVTEKGKDVELRCDPISGHTALYWYRQSLGQGLEFLIYFQGNSAPDKSGLPSDRFSAERTGGSVSTLTIQRTQQEDSAVYLCASSLIPDRMNTEAFFGQGTRLTVV.

This clone has only a few counts. The J gene is TRBJ2-5, the V gene TRBV15; D remains unclear. Germline lookup yields CDR1 LNHNV and CDR2 YYDKDF (reference sequence). The CDR3 totals 16 residues. V dropped 0 bases and J dropped 5 bases, with 16 bases sitting between them. This CDR3 is CATSRDSGFRPETQYF. CDR3 coding DNA: TGTGCCACCAGCAGAGATTCTGGATTCCGGCCGGAGACCCAGTACTTC.

This clone has just a few counts. The chain recombines TRBV6-5 with TRBJ2-5; 10 bases are a match to TRBD2. This CDR3 has 16 amino acids. From germline, CDR1 is MNHEY and CDR2 SVGAGI. V trimming: 2 bases; J trimming: 0 bases; junction bases outside the gene matches: 3. CDR3: CASSYDLAGDQETQYF. CDR3 sequence (DNA): TGTGCCAGCAGTTACGACCTAGCGGGAGACCAAGAGACCCAGTACTTC.

The rearrangement joins TRBV4-1 to TRBJ1-2; 9 positions agree with TRBD1. This CDR3 contains 14 residues. Germline V gene data show CDR1 as MGHRA and CDR2 as YSYEKL. V dropped 5 bases and J dropped 2; count of bases not matched to a gene: 3. The CDR3 DNA reads TGCGCCAGCAGCGGGGACAGGGTAAACTATGGCTACACCTTC. This codes for CASSGDRVNYGYTF.

CDR3 loop: CASSATPREGGRNYGYTF. CDR3 in DNA: TGTGCCAGCAGCGCCACGCCGAGGGAGGGGGGACGTAACTATGGCTACACCTTC. The chain has TRBV9 and TRBJ1-2; possibly TRBD1 for D (6 bases). The CDR3 contains 18 residues. V was shortened by 3 bases and J by 1 base, with 22 bases between the two germline ends. Per germline, CDR1 SGDLS and CDR2 YYNGEE.

The gene calls are TRBV6-5 and TRBJ2-1; D is perhaps TRBD2 (6 bases). Trimming shortened V by 1 base and J by 9 bases, and 16 bases separated the two germline ends. Per germline, CDR1 MNHEY and CDR2 SVGAGI. CDR3 length: 15 amino acids. Written as DNA, the CDR3 is TGTGCCAGCAGTTACTATCCGGGGGTGGCGGGTGAGCAGTTCTTC. Amino acids: CASSYYPGVAGEQFF.

This clone was picked up a small number of times. The rearrangement joins TRBV6-5 to TRBJ1-5, with 9 bases lining up with TRBD1. Germline CDR1 and CDR2: MNHEY and SVGAGI. Losses at the gene ends were 8 bases for V and 3 bases for J; bases not matched to a gene: 2. The CDR3 spans 13 residues. The CDR3, as DNA: TGTGCCAGCCGGGACAGGGTCAATCAGCCCCAGCATTTT. Its protein product is CASRDRVNQPQHF.

The V and J genes are TRBV28 and TRBJ1-1; 7 bases line up with TRBD1. CDR1 is MDHEN, CDR2 SYDVKM, per germline. V was pared by 6 bases and J by 1 base, with 2 bases of the junction left unmatched. This CDR3 has 13 residues. The chain's CDR3 is CASSWDRNTEAFF. CDR3 nucleotides: TGTGCCAGCAGCTGGGACAGGAACACTGAAGCTTTCTTT. Looking up the rest from reference TRBV28 and TRBJ1-1 gives the full variable domain: DVKVTQSSRYLVKRTGEKVFLECVQDMDHENMFWYRQDPGLGLRLIYFSYDVKMKEKGDIPEGYSVSREKKERFSLILESASTNQTSMYLCASSWDRNTEAFFGQGTRLTVV.

This chain links TRBV28 with TRBJ1-2; D gene unclear. Deletions cut 6 bases from V and 6 bases from J, with 14 bases between. This CDR3 comprises 13 residues. CDR1 is MDHEN and CDR2 is SYDVKM in the germline V gene. The chain's CDR3 is CASSPPSRNGYTF. The CDR3 region has the DNA TGTGCCAGCAGCCCCCCCTCTCGCAATGGCTACACCTTC.

CDR3 loop: CASSQGSVGYTF. The DNA of the CDR3 is TGCGCCAGCAGCCAAGGGTCGGTGGGCTACACCTTC. This chain uses TRBV4-3 with TRBJ1-2; D ambiguous. The CDR3 covers 12 residues. CDR1 is LGHNA, CDR2 YSLEER, per germline. V shed 1 base and J shed 8 bases, with 8 bases lying between them.

The chain couples TRBV4-3 to TRBJ1-1, with 7 nucleotides matching TRBD1. Trimming removed 5 bases from V and 1 base from J; junction bases left unmatched: 7. Germline V lookup: CDR1 LGHNA, CDR2 YSLEER. There are 15 residues in the CDR3. The CDR3 sequence is CASSYRTGWNTEAFF. The DNA of the CDR3 is TGCGCCAGCAGCTACCGGACAGGATGGAACACTGAAGCTTTCTTT.

The rearrangement links TRBV21-1 to TRBJ2-7; the table's D call, TRBD1, has no DNA check behind it. TRBV21-1 has pseudogene status. The CDR3 is made up of 16 amino acids. The CDR3 region is CASGITSYQGDYEQYF. The CDR3 region has the DNA TGTGCCAGCGGGATAACCTCGTACCAGGGCGACTACGAGCAGTACTTC.

J is TRBJ2-7 and V is TRBV11-2; D remains unclear. The CDR3 has 13 amino acids. Trimming shortened V by 6 bases and J by 4 bases, and 13 bases separated the two germline ends. Germline V CDR1 and CDR2: SGHAT, FQNNGV. Here the CDR3 DNA reads TGTGCCAGCAGACCAAACCTAGTATACGAGCAGTACTTC. It codes for CASRPNLVYEQYF.